The 27 T cell receptor beta chains below all came from one sample that was sequenced in a study of blood T cell repertoires in COVID-19. Clones were sequenced by immunoSEQ multiplex PCR, and TCRdb holds only the in-frame ones, with some missing. The sample has tens of thousands of clones, 86% seen once. The sample was peripheral blood. The source is a man between 60 and 70 years old with acute or convalescent COVID-19.

J is TRBJ2-2 and V is TRBV7-3, with a possible D match to TRBD1 (6 bases). V was pared by 5 bases and J by 3 bases, with 13 bases between. Per the germline V gene, CDR1 is SGHTA and CDR2 is FQGTGA. There are 15 residues in the CDR3. The CDR3 coding sequence is TGTGCCAGCAGCCCATCGGCAGGGGACACCGGGGAGCTGTTTTTT. This gives the protein CASSPSAGDTGELFF.

The V and J genes are TRBV10-3 and TRBJ2-5, with 10 bases fitting TRBD2. The V segment lost 11 bases and the J segment 3 bases; nucleotides outside the gene matches: 9. The CDR3 consists of 14 residues. Looked up from germline, CDR1 is ENHRY and CDR2 is SYGVKD. The CDR3 DNA sequence: TGTGCCTCGGGGGGCCTAGCGGGAGAAGAGACCCAGTACTTC. Encoded protein: CASGGLAGEETQYF.

In DNA, the CDR3 is TGTGCCAGCAGCTTAGACACTTACAATGAGCAGTTCTTC. Its protein product is CASSLDTYNEQFF. The chain has TRBV7-3 and TRBJ2-1; D is unresolved. This CDR3 region has 13 residues. Germline CDR1 and CDR2: SGHTA and FQGTGA. V lost 2 bases to trimming and J lost 4 bases, with 6 bases between them.

V usage is TRBV9 and J usage is TRBJ2-3; D gene ambiguous. This CDR3 comprises 14 residues. Trimming shortened V by 3 bases and J by 3 bases, and 11 bases separated the two germline ends. CDR1 is SGDLS, CDR2 YYNGEE, per germline. The CDR3 nucleotides are TGTGCCAGCAGCGCTCAGGCTGGGACAGATACGCAGTATTTT. Its translation: CASSAQAGTDTQYF. Full variable domain (missing parts from reference TRBV9 and TRBJ2-3): DSGVTQTPKHLITATGQRVTLRCSPRSGDLSVYWYQQSLDQGLQFLIQYYNGEERAKGNILERFSAQQFPDLHSELNLSSLELGDSALYFCASSAQAGTDTQYFGPGTRLTVL.

By share of the sample, this clone is medium-sized. The gene calls are TRBV20-1 and TRBJ1-2, with 7 bases aligning to TRBD1. Trimming took 3 bases from V and 8 from J; bases not matched to a gene: 6. Germline-derived CDR1 and CDR2 are DFQATT and SNEGSKA (reference sequence). CDR3 length equals 12 residues. For the CDR3, the DNA is TGCAGTGCTAGTTTGGAGACAGGGGGCTACACCTTC. Amino acids: CSASLETGGYTF.

V gene TRBV3-1 (or the pseudogene TRBV3-2) combines with J gene TRBJ2-1; the match to TRBD1 covers 8 bases. CDR3 size: 15 residues. V was pared by 2 bases and J by 8 bases, with 8 bases of the junction left unmatched. Germline V lookup: CDR1 LGHDT, CDR2 YNNKEL (reference sequence). As DNA, the CDR3 is TGTGCCAGCAGCCAATGGACAGGGCGGGTCGATGAGCAGTTCTTC. This gives the protein CASSQWTGRVDEQFF.

This clone was picked up one time. V and J are TRBV7-2 and TRBJ1-1; D is unresolved. V gave up 2 bases and J gave up 11 bases, with 18 bases separating them. The CDR3 totals 14 residues. The germline CDR1 and CDR2 sequences are SGHTA and FQGNSA. CDR3 sequence (DNA): TGTGCCAGCAGCTTAACTGTCGGGAGGGAAGCTGCTTTCTTT. Translation: CASSLTVGREAAFF.

The chain has TRBV9 and TRBJ2-7; possibly TRBD2 for D (6 bases). Trimming stripped 0 bases from V and 5 bases from J, with 15 bases between. The CDR3 length is 15 residues. Germline CDR1 SGDLS, CDR2 YYNGEE. The CDR3 protein is CASSVDGTPVDEQYF. The CDR3 region has the DNA TGTGCCAGCAGCGTAGATGGGACTCCCGTCGACGAGCAGTACTTC.

The chain combines TRBV11-3 with TRBJ2-5; 7 nucleotides align to TRBD1. Germline assignment: CDR1 SGHNT and CDR2 YENEEA. Losses at the gene ends were 1 base for V and 5 bases for J; bases not matched to a gene: 22. The CDR3 has 20 amino acids. The CDR3 nucleotides are TGTGCCAGCAGCTTAGGTTCGCTGGCCGCATACCAAGGGACAGTTGAGACCCAGTACTTC. The encoded protein is CASSLGSLAAYQGTVETQYF.

The rearrangement links TRBV6-5 to TRBJ1-2; D is undetermined. Germline CDR1 and CDR2: MNHEY and SVGAGI. CDR3 length: 13 amino acids. The ends were cut back, 0 bases at V and 14 bases at J, with 16 bases in the middle. CDR3 nucleotides: TGTGCCAGCAGTTACTCTCGGGGAAGTTTTAGAACCTTC. Its translation is CASSYSRGSFRTF.

The chain joins TRBV29-1 to TRBJ1-2; D is unresolved. V was cut by 3 bases and J by 5 bases, with 13 bases left in between. Germline V lookup: CDR1 SQVTM, CDR2 ANQGSEA. The CDR3 is made up of 13 amino acids. The CDR3 sequence: CSVEVITTYGYTF. The CDR3 region has the DNA TGCAGCGTTGAGGTCATCACCACTTATGGCTACACCTTC.

The chain is built from TRBV5-6 and TRBJ2-7, with D uncertain. This CDR3 spans 13 amino acids. Trimming left V 5 bases short and J 6 bases short, with 15 bases between. Germline V gives CDR1 SGHDT, CDR2 YYEEEE. The CDR3 DNA reads as TGTGCCAGCAGATTTTACTACAAGGTCGAGCAGTACTTC. It codes for CASRFYYKVEQYF.

Comments on this clone: Other nucleotide sequences in the sample specify the same CDR3. This chain uses TRBV28 with TRBJ1-2, with 12 nucleotides matching TRBD1. This CDR3 spans 14 amino acids. Germline CDR1 reads MDHEN; CDR2 reads SYDVKM. After removal of 3 bases from V and 7 bases from J, the junction contained 3 bases not matched to a gene. In DNA form, the CDR3 reads TGTGCCAGCAGTTTGGGACAGGGGGCTGGTGGCTACACCTTC. This encodes CASSLGQGAGGYTF.

The rearrangement joins TRBV5-1 to TRBJ2-1; D gene unclear. Germline V CDR1 and CDR2: SGHRS, YFSETQ. The CDR3 consists of 16 residues. The V end was cut by 0 bases, the J end by 0 bases, with 10 bases between. The CDR3 loop reads CASSLGHHRSYNEQFF. The CDR3 DNA is TGCGCCAGCAGCTTGGGACACCATCGCTCCTACAATGAGCAGTTCTTC.

This chain joins TRBV3-1 (or the pseudogene TRBV3-2) and TRBJ1-2, with TRBD1 matching over 7 bases. This CDR3 is built from 14 residues. The V gene end was trimmed by 6 bases and the J gene end by 11 bases; junction bases not matched to a gene: 15. Looked up from germline, CDR1 is LGHDT and CDR2 is YNNKEL (reference sequence). The CDR3 spells CASSRRRTGYRYTF. The DNA for the CDR3 is TGTGCCAGCAGTCGACGAAGGACAGGATACAGATACACCTTC.

Only one count was recorded for this clone. This chain connects TRBV19 to TRBJ2-7; 9 positions match TRBD2. The CDR3 length is 19 residues. The junction had 23 bases not matched to a gene; V was cut back by 6 bases and J by 5 bases. Germline assignment: CDR1 LNHDA and CDR2 SQIVND (reference sequence). This CDR3 reads CASSPWTRAGGLALDEQYF. The CDR3 DNA reads TGTGCCAGTAGCCCTTGGACGAGGGCTGGGGGACTAGCCTTAGACGAGCAGTACTTC.

The chain has TRBV28 and TRBJ2-5; 7 bases map to TRBD1. V lost 3 bases, J lost 3 bases, and 4 bases stayed unmatched. This CDR3 contains 14 residues. Germline V gives CDR1 MDHEN, CDR2 SYDVKM. This chain's CDR3 is CASSFRDSKETQYF. The CDR3 coding sequence is TGTGCCAGCAGTTTTCGGGACAGTAAAGAGACCCAGTACTTC.

For the CDR3, the DNA is TGCAGCGTTAACAGACAGGGAAATCGGGGCGAGCAGTACTTC. Its translation: CSVNRQGNRGEQYF. The J gene is TRBJ2-7, the V gene TRBV29-1; TRBD1 aligns across 7 bases. This CDR3 contains 14 residues. Germline V lookup: CDR1 SQVTM, CDR2 ANQGSEA. V lost 5 bases and J lost 6; bases outside the gene matches: 13.

J is TRBJ2-7 and V is TRBV18; D is unclear. The V gene lost 2 bases and the J gene lost 4 bases, with 9 bases spanning the gap. CDR3 length: 13 amino acids. The germline CDR1 and CDR2 sequences are KGHSH and LQKENI. The CDR3 loop is CASSPGVTYEQYF. The CDR3, as DNA: TGTGCCAGCTCACCAGGTGTAACATACGAGCAGTACTTC.

The chain links TRBV19 to TRBJ2-7; 11 positions agree with TRBD2. The CDR3 runs to 15 residues. The V gene's germline CDR1 is LNHDA and CDR2 SQIVND (reference sequence). Unmatched junction bases numbered 8, after V lost 6 bases and J lost 4 bases. The CDR3 DNA reads TGTGCCAGTAGAGTTAGCGGGAGGGCCTCGTACGAGCAGTACTTC. The encoded protein is CASRVSGRASYEQYF.

There are a few counts of this clone. The chain has TRBV5-4 and TRBJ1-6; 7 nucleotides align to TRBD1. From germline, CDR1 is SGHNT and CDR2 YYREEE (reference sequence). The CDR3 is 16 residues long. The ends lost 4 bases at V and 0 bases at J; junction bases unmatched: 4. The CDR3 sequence is CASSPDRNSYNSPLHF. CDR3 DNA: TGTGCCAGCAGCCCGGACAGGAACTCCTATAATTCACCCCTCCACTTT.

The V gene is TRBV19, the J gene TRBJ2-3; 7 nucleotides line up with TRBD2. CDR1 and CDR2 from the germline V gene are LNHDA and SQIVND (reference sequence). After removal of 2 bases from V and 6 bases from J, the junction contained 5 bases not matched to a gene. The length of the CDR3 is 14 residues. CDR3 DNA sequence: TGTGCCAGTAGTATACCCAGCGGGGACGATACGCAGTATTTT. This gives the protein CASSIPSGDDTQYF.

V is TRBV6-1 and J is TRBJ2-1, with TRBD1 matching over 11 bases. The CDR3 loop spans 14 amino acids. CDR1 MNHNS and CDR2 SASEGT come from the germline V gene. The V gene end was trimmed by 3 bases and the J gene end by 9 bases; junction bases not matched to a gene: 4. CDR3 in amino acids: CASSEWDRGSEQFF. CDR3 DNA sequence: TGTGCCAGCAGTGAGTGGGACAGGGGGAGTGAGCAGTTCTTC.

This chain uses TRBV6-2 or TRBV6-3 with TRBJ2-5; 11 bases match TRBD1. Germline CDR1 MNHEY, CDR2 SVGEGT. V gave up 2 bases and J gave up 5 bases; unmatched junction bases: 10. This CDR3 contains 17 residues. The CDR3 reads CASSYPAGTGGLETQYF. The CDR3 DNA follows: TGTGCCAGCAGTTACCCTGCCGGGACAGGGGGTTTGGAGACCCAGTACTTC.

The genes are TRBV7-9 and TRBJ1-2, with a possible D match to TRBD1 (6 bases). V lost 5 bases and J lost 3, with 16 bases in between. The germline V gene has CDR1 SEHNR and CDR2 FQNEAQ (reference sequence). This CDR3 comprises 15 residues. CDR3 in amino acids: CASSKTDRTDYGYTF. CDR3 DNA: TGTGCCAGCAGCAAGACAGACAGGACCGACTATGGCTACACCTTC.

The chain couples TRBV21-1 to TRBJ2-2; TRBD1 is taken as the D call from the table, unchecked against the DNA. TRBV21-1 is an annotated pseudogene. This CDR3 has 13 amino acids. The CDR3 coding sequence is TGTGCCAGCAGCCTACAAGCAGGGGGCTGGCTGTTTTTT. It yields the protein CASSLQAGGWLFF.

The chain joins TRBV27 to TRBJ2-2; TRBD1 aligns across 7 bases. The CDR3 contains 18 residues. V was clipped by 3 bases and J by 1 base; unmatched bases: 11. CDR1 is MNHEY, CDR2 SMNVEV, per germline (reference sequence). CDR3 region: CASSFLTGRLLNTGELFF. The CDR3 DNA follows: TGTGCCAGCAGTTTTTTGACAGGGCGTTTATTGAACACCGGGGAGCTGTTTTTT.